What follows are 30 T cell receptor beta chains derived from one specimen sequenced in a study of CD8 T cells in Susac syndrome. Reverse transcription of about 0.5 to 1 ug RNA was carried out with random hexamers. TCRdb itself ran the immunoSEQ multiplex PCR reads through MiXCR, one entry per CDR3 protein. In the table there are 120,000 or so distinct CDR3 sequences, 90% to 95% of which are singletons. Sequencing used CD4+ T cells from PBMCs. Receptors originate from a human donor with multiple sclerosis.

This chain uses TRBV29-1 with TRBJ2-7, with a tentative D call TRBD2 (6 bases). The CDR3 runs 12 residues. Germline CDR1 SQVTM, CDR2 ANQGSEA. V lost 4 bases and J 2 bases, leaving 9 bases between the germline ends. In DNA, the CDR3 is TGCAGCGTTGGGGGGGAACCCTACGAGCAGTACTTC. Amino acids: CSVGGEPYEQYF.

This chain uses TRBV5-4 with TRBJ1-1; 8 nucleotides line up with TRBD1. With V trimmed by 0 bases and J by 4 bases, 8 bases remained unmatched. Germline CDR1 SGHNT, CDR2 YYREEE (reference sequence). CDR3 length: 16 residues. The CDR3 reads CASSLGGPTGGTEAFF. CDR3 coding DNA: TGTGCCAGCAGCTTGGGGGGGCCAACAGGGGGCACTGAAGCTTTCTTT.

The chain carries TRBV18 and TRBJ1-1; TRBD1 might be the D (6 bases). V lost 3 bases, J lost 2 bases, and 13 bases lay in between. Germline CDR1 reads KGHSH; CDR2 reads LQKENI. The CDR3 sequence is 15 residues long. The CDR3 is CASSPPAGANTEAFF. The CDR3 DNA sequence: TGTGCCAGCTCACCCCCGGCAGGGGCCAACACTGAAGCTTTCTTT.

The chain links TRBV12-3 or TRBV12-4 to TRBJ2-5; D may be TRBD1 (5 bases). CDR3 length: 13 amino acids. The germline V and J ends were trimmed by 2 bases and 4 bases, with 8 bases remaining between them. For the CDR3, the DNA is TGTGCCAGCAGTTTACGACAGACAGAGACCCAGTACTTC. It yields the protein CASSLRQTETQYF.

J is TRBJ1-2 and V is TRBV6-5; D gene uncertain. Germline V CDR1 and CDR2: MNHEY, SVGAGI. The CDR3 is 13 amino acids. V lost 2 bases, J lost 6 bases, and 10 bases lay in between. The CDR3 here is CASSYEALHGYTF. CDR3 in DNA: TGTGCCAGCAGTTACGAGGCTCTCCATGGCTACACCTTC.

The chain combines TRBV28 with TRBJ1-1; D call uncertain. V was trimmed by 4 bases and J by 11 bases, leaving 14 bases between them. Germline assignment: CDR1 MDHEN and CDR2 SYDVKM. The CDR3 is 12 amino acids. CDR3 sequence reads: CASSSHGIGAFF. The CDR3 bases are TGTGCCAGCAGTTCACACGGGATTGGGGCTTTCTTT.

The chain uses TRBV20-1 and TRBJ2-7; D uncertain. CDR1 DFQATT and CDR2 SNEGSKA come from the germline V gene (reference sequence). The CDR3 runs 14 residues. The germline V and J ends were trimmed by 0 bases and 1 base, with 10 bases remaining between them. The CDR3 here is CSARDGSRSYEQYF. CDR3 in DNA: TGCAGTGCTAGAGATGGTAGCAGATCCTACGAGCAGTACTTC.

The J gene is TRBJ2-3, the V gene TRBV9; the match to TRBD2 covers 9 bases. This CDR3 spans 16 amino acids. Germline V gene data show CDR1 as SGDLS and CDR2 as YYNGEE. V lost 2 bases and J lost 7; bases outside the gene matches: 11. CDR3 DNA sequence: TGTGCCAGCAGCGTGAGCCTAGGCGGGGGGGCGAATACGCAGTATTTT. Translation: CASSVSLGGGANTQYF.

This chain uses TRBV30 with TRBJ2-5; D is undetermined. The CDR3 runs to 15 residues. CDR1 is GTSNPN, CDR2 SVGIG, per germline (reference sequence). Trimming stripped 4 bases from V and 4 bases from J, with 19 bases between. CDR3 residues: CAWNVGLKRRETQYF. The CDR3 coding sequence is TGTGCCTGGAACGTCGGCTTAAAAAGAAGAGAGACCCAGTACTTC. Combining the CDR3 with reference TRBV30 and TRBJ2-5 gives the whole variable domain SQTIHQWPATLVQPVGSPLSLECTVEGTSNPNLYWYRQAAGRGLQLLFYSVGIGQISSEVPQNLSASRPQDRQFILSSKKLLLSDSGFYLCAWNVGLKRRETQYFGPGTRLLVL.

This chain uses TRBV12-3 or TRBV12-4 with TRBJ1-5; D ambiguous. This CDR3 region has 13 residues. V gave up 3 bases and J gave up 4 bases, with 7 bases separating them. CDR3 sequence reads: CASSFDWNQPQHF. The CDR3 nucleotides are TGTGCCAGCAGTTTTGACTGGAATCAGCCCCAGCATTTT.

In this sample, this clonotype turned up once. The chain uses TRBV2 and TRBJ2-3; no reliable D call. Germline values: CDR1 SNHLY, CDR2 FYNNEI. CDR3 length equals 10 residues. Trimming stripped 10 bases from V and 7 bases from J, with 9 bases between. In DNA, the CDR3 is TGTGCCAACTTTCAATATACGCAGTATTTT. Residues: CANFQYTQYF.

The chain is built from TRBV12-3 or TRBV12-4 and TRBJ2-2; no clear D gene. Trimming took off 5 bases at V and 1 base at J, with 11 bases between the two ends. The CDR3 spans 15 residues. CDR3 DNA: TGTGCCAGCAGTCCCCTAGGAGTGAACACCGGGGAGCTGTTTTTT. Translating gives CASSPLGVNTGELFF.

The chain combines TRBV6-5 with TRBJ1-1; D is possibly TRBD1 (5 bases). This CDR3 has 15 residues. Trimming cost V 2 bases and J 1 base, with 11 bases left between them. Germline V gene data show CDR1 as MNHEY and CDR2 as SVGAGI. In nucleotides, the CDR3 is TGTGCCAGCAGTTACGCCGTAGGGGCGAACACTGAAGCTTTCTTT. Translated, it gives CASSYAVGANTEAFF.

The chain has TRBV6-5 and TRBJ1-3; D is uncertain. The CDR3 totals 15 residues. Trimming removed 2 bases at V and 0 bases at J, with 8 bases between. Germline lookup yields CDR1 MNHEY and CDR2 SVGAGI. DNA for the CDR3: TGTGCCAGCAGTTACCAGGCACACTCTGGAAACACCATATATTTT. This encodes CASSYQAHSGNTIYF.

The rearrangement joins TRBV6-1 to TRBJ1-2, with TRBD1 as a possible D gene (6 bases). This CDR3 region has 12 residues. Germline loops: CDR1 MNHNS, CDR2 SASEGT. The V and J ends lost 7 bases and 5 bases respectively, with 11 bases between them. The CDR3 spells CASMDSDYGYTF. Here the CDR3 DNA reads TGTGCCAGCATGGACAGTGATTATGGCTACACCTTC.

The chain couples TRBV29-1 to TRBJ2-2; the match to TRBD2 covers 8 bases. V shed 4 bases and J 5 bases; nucleotides not matched to a gene: 12. The germline gives CDR1 SQVTM, CDR2 ANQGSEA. This CDR3 spans 16 amino acids. For the CDR3, the DNA is TGCAGCGTTGCTCGCGTCGCGGGAGGTGGGACCGGGGAGCTGTTTTTT. Translating it yields CSVARVAGGGTGELFF.

This clonotype was recorded a few times. The rearrangement links TRBV6-1 to TRBJ2-6, with 8 bases fitting TRBD1. Trimming cost V 4 bases and J 2 bases; bases outside gene matches: 1. Per germline, CDR1 MNHNS and CDR2 SASEGT. The CDR3 sequence is 15 residues long. DNA for the CDR3: TGTGCCAGCAGTGGACAGGGGACTGGGGCCAACGTCCTGACTTTC. Protein sequence: CASSGQGTGANVLTF.

The chain recombines TRBV6-5 with TRBJ1-3; a weak D match, TRBD1 (5 bases). The germline gives CDR1 MNHEY, CDR2 SVGAGI. V was pared by 6 bases and J by 4 bases, with 10 bases between. The CDR3 runs 13 residues. The CDR3 protein is CASRPSGGNTIYF. CDR3 bases: TGTGCCAGCAGACCATCAGGGGGAAACACCATATATTTT.

The rearrangement joins TRBV5-1 to TRBJ2-5; TRBD1 is a possible D gene (5 bases). The CDR3 has 13 residues. In germline, CDR1 is SGHRS, CDR2 YFSETQ. V lost 2 bases and J 4 bases, leaving 9 bases between the germline ends. The CDR3 protein is CASSFVDRETQYF. The CDR3 DNA sequence: TGCGCCAGCAGCTTCGTAGACAGAGAGACCCAGTACTTC.

The chain employs TRBV14 and TRBJ1-6; no definite D call. The V gene's germline CDR1 is SGHDN and CDR2 FVKESK. The V and J ends lost 10 bases and 6 bases respectively, with 13 bases between them. The CDR3 consists of 13 residues. The CDR3: CATNTVANSPLHF. CDR3 DNA: TGTGCCACCAATACAGTTGCTAATTCACCCCTCCACTTT.

This clonotype was recorded only once. The V gene is TRBV3-1, the J gene TRBJ1-1; tentative D call: TRBD1 (5 bases). The ends were cut back, 0 bases at V and 12 bases at J, with 14 bases in the middle. This CDR3 spans 13 amino acids. The germline V gene encodes CDR1 LGHDT and CDR2 YNNKEL (reference sequence). The DNA of the CDR3 is TGTGCCAGCAGCCAAGAACGGGCAAGGGGTACTTTCTTT. Encoded protein: CASSQERARGTFF.

The rearrangement links TRBV18 to TRBJ2-7; a weak D match, TRBD1 (6 bases). The ends were cut back, 0 bases at V and 2 bases at J, with 17 bases in the middle. This CDR3 is 17 amino acids long. Germline CDR1 KGHSH, CDR2 LQKENI. CDR3 coding DNA: TGTGCCAGCTCACCACCTCTGGCGGCAGGGGCCGCCTACGAGCAGTACTTC. Its protein product is CASSPPLAAGAAYEQYF.

This sequence joins TRBV3-1 and TRBJ1-1; TRBD1 might be the D (5 bases). CDR3 size: 14 residues. Germline loops: CDR1 LGHDT, CDR2 YNNKEL (reference sequence). The V gene lost 5 bases and the J gene lost 5 bases, with 15 bases spanning the gap. As DNA, the CDR3 is TGTGCCAGCAGCTTTGAACGGGGGAGGACTGAAGCTTTCTTT. Encoded protein: CASSFERGRTEAFF.

The chain employs TRBV24-1 and TRBJ2-5; D possibly matches TRBD1 or TRBD2 (5 bases each). V was pared by 6 bases and J by 2 bases, with 9 bases between. This CDR3 is built from 13 residues. In germline, CDR1 is KGHDR, CDR2 SFDVKD. The CDR3 reads CATSLGTQETQYF. In nucleotides, the CDR3 is TGTGCCACCAGTCTGGGGACGCAAGAGACCCAGTACTTC.

This chain joins TRBV5-4 and TRBJ2-1, with 7 bases fitting TRBD2. CDR3 size: 16 residues. Germline assignment: CDR1 SGHNT and CDR2 YYREEE (reference sequence). With V trimmed by 2 bases and J by 0 bases, 5 bases remained unmatched. The CDR3 protein is CASSFGGRGSYNEQFF. The CDR3 DNA reads TGTGCCAGCAGCTTCGGGGGGAGGGGCTCCTACAATGAGCAGTTCTTC.

V gene TRBV20-1 combines with J gene TRBJ2-4; D remains ambiguous. The V end lost 5 bases, the J end lost 0 bases, and 8 bases lay between the germline ends. The CDR3 runs to 13 residues. Per germline, CDR1 DFQATT and CDR2 SNEGSKA (reference sequence). The CDR3 protein is CSAWAQAKNIQYF. Written as DNA, the CDR3 is TGCAGTGCTTGGGCACAAGCCAAAAACATTCAGTACTTC.

This sequence joins TRBV5-4 and TRBJ2-4; D unclear. Germline CDR1 and CDR2: SGHNT and YYREEE (reference sequence). This CDR3 comprises 16 residues. V was trimmed by 1 base and J by 5 bases, leaving 16 bases between them. The CDR3: CASSLLGFATQNIQYF. The CDR3 DNA is TGTGCCAGCAGCTTGCTAGGGTTTGCTACCCAAAACATTCAGTACTTC.

The genes are TRBV2 and TRBJ2-6; D unresolved. The CDR3 runs to 15 residues. V was shortened by 2 bases and J by 2 bases, with 7 bases between the two germline ends. The germline gives CDR1 SNHLY, CDR2 FYNNEI. CDR3 DNA sequence: TGTGCCAGCAGTGAAACCCCGCCTGGGGCCAACGTCCTGACTTTC. This encodes CASSETPPGANVLTF.

The CDR3 reads CASSFLDRQTGELFF. The CDR3 nucleotides are TGTGCCAGCAGCTTCCTCGACAGGCAAACCGGGGAGCTGTTTTTT. The chain is built from TRBV5-6 and TRBJ2-2; weak D call: TRBD1 (6 bases). The germline V and J ends were trimmed by 2 bases and 5 bases, with 13 bases remaining between them. Germline V gives CDR1 SGHDT, CDR2 YYEEEE. The length of the CDR3 is 15 residues.

In DNA, the CDR3 is TGTGCCAGCGCTCTAGCGGGGCCGAATACGCAGTATTTT. Translating gives CASALAGPNTQYF. This chain joins TRBV7-9 and TRBJ2-3; TRBD2 agrees at 9 bases. The V gene's germline CDR1 is SEHNR and CDR2 FQNEAQ (reference sequence). The CDR3 totals 13 residues. V was pared by 8 bases and J by 7 bases, with 7 bases of the junction left unmatched.